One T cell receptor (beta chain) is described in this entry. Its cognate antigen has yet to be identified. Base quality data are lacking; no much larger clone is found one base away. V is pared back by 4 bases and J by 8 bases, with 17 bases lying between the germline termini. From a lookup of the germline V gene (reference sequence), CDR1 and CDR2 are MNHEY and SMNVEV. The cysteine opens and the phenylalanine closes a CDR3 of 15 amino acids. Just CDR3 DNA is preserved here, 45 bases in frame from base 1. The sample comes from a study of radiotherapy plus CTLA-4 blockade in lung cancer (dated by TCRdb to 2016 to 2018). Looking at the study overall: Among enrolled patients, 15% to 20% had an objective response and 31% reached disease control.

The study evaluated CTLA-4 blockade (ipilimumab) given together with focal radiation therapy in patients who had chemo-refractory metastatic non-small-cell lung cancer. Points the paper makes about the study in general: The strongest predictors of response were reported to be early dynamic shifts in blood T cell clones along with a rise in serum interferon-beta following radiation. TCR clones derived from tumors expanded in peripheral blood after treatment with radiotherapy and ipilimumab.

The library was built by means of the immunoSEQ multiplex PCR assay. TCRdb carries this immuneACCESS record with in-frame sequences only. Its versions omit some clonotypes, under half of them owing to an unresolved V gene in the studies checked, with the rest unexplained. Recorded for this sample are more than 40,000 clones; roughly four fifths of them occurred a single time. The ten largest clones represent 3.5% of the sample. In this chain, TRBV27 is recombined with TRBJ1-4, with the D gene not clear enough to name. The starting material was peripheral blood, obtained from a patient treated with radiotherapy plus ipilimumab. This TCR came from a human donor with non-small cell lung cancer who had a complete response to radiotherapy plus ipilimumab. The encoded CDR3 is CASSSGKLYGEKLFF. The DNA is TGTGCCAGCAGTTCCGGGAAACTATACGGGGAAAAACTGTTTTTT. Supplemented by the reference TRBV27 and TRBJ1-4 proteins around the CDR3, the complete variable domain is EAQVTQNPRYLITVTGKKLTVTCSQNMNHEYMSWYRQDPGLGLRQIYYSMNVEVTDKGDVPEGYKVSRKEKRNFPLILESPSPNQTSLYFCASSSGKLYGEKLFFGSGTQLSVL.